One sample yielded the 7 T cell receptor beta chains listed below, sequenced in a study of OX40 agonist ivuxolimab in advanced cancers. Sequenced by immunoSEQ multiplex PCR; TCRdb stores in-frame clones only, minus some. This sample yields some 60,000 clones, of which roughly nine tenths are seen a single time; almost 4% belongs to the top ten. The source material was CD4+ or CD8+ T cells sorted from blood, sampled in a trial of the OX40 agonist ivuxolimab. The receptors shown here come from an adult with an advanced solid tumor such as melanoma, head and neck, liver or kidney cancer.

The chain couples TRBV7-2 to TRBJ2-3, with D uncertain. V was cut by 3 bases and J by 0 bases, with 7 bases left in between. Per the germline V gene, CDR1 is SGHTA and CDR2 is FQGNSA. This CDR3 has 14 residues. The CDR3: CASSFGYSTDTQYF. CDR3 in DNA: TGTGCCAGCAGCTTTGGGTACAGCACAGATACGCAGTATTTT.

CDR3 region: CASSLVRSGANVLTF. CDR3 sequence (DNA): TGTGCCAGTAGTCTTGTGCGTTCTGGGGCCAACGTCCTGACTTTC. The rearrangement links TRBV19 to TRBJ2-6; D not resolved. V gave up 5 bases and J gave up 1 base, with 9 bases separating them. Germline V gene sequence: CDR1 LNHDA, CDR2 SQIVND (reference sequence). This CDR3 contains 15 residues.

The CDR3 DNA reads as TGTGCCAGCAGCCTGAGAAGGGGGGACTCCTACAATGAGCAGTTCTTC. Its translation: CASSLRRGDSYNEQFF. The genes are TRBV7-2 and TRBJ2-1; D tentatively fits TRBD1 or TRBD2 (6 bases each). Trimming removed 5 bases at V and 0 bases at J, with 14 bases between. Germline CDR1 is SGHTA and CDR2 is FQGNSA. CDR3 length: 16 amino acids. Full variable domain (missing parts from reference TRBV7-2 and TRBJ2-1): GAGVSQSPSNKVTEKGKDVELRCDPISGHTALYWYRQSLGQGLEFLIYFQGNSAPDKSGLPSDRFSAERTGGSVSTLTIQRTQQEDSAVYLCASSLRRGDSYNEQFFGPGTRLTVL.

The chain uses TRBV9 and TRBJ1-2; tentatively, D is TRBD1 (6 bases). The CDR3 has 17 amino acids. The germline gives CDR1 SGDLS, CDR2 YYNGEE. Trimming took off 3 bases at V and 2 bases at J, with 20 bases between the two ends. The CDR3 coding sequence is TGTGCCAGCAGCGCCCTTCCCAACAGGGCCCCAAACTATGGCTACACCTTC. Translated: CASSALPNRAPNYGYTF.

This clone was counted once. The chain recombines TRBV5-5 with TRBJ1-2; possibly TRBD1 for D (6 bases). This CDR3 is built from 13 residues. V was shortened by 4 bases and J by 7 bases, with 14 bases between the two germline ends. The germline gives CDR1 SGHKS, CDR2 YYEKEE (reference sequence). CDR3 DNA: TGTGCCAGCAGCCCTCAGGGGCTTCCTGGCTACACCTTC. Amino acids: CASSPQGLPGYTF.

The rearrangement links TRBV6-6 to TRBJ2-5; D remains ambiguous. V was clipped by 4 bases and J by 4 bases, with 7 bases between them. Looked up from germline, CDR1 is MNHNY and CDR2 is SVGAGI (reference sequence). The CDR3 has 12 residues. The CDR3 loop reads CASSSNVETQYF. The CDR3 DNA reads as TGTGCCAGCAGTTCTAATGTAGAGACCCAGTACTTC.

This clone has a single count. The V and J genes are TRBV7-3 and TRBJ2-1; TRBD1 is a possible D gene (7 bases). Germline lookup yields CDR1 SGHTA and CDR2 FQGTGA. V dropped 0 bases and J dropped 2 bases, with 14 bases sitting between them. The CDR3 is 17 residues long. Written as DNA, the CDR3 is TGTGCCAGCAGCTTAACAGGGAGCAGGGGGGCCTACAATGAGCAGTTCTTC. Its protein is CASSLTGSRGAYNEQFF.